These T cell receptor beta chains were read from a single sample in a study of T cells after yellow fever vaccination. In TCRdb, the 5' RACE reads were re-called with MiXCR into one record per CDR3 protein. The sample lists approximately 120,000 distinct CDR3 sequences, more than 6% occurring once. The material was CD4+ T cells sorted from PBMCs, obtained 10 days after the first yellow fever vaccination. The origin of the receptors is a man in his late teens or twenties who received the YFV17D yellow fever vaccine. CDR3s include the opening cysteine and the closing phenylalanine or tryptophan. The D gene is left open where the match is weak. For some rows the clone size is stated as once, few or many, or as a class when expanded; others skip it.

j_gene: TRBJ1-1
v_gene: TRBV6-1
d_gene: .
len: 15
abundance: many
CDR3aa: CASSRRSRGNTEAFF
CDR3nt: TGTGCCAGCAGTAGAAGGAGTCGGGGGAACACTGAAGCTTTCTTT

j_gene: TRBJ1-2
v_gene: TRBV21-1
d_gene: .
len: 14
abundance: many
CDR3aa: CASSTRRNSYGYTF
CDR3nt: TGTGCCAGCAGCACCCGACGGAACTCCTATGGCTACACCTTC

j_gene: TRBJ2-7
v_gene: TRBV11-2
d_gene: TRBD1
len: 13
abundance: few
CDR3aa: CASSLGQGQIISF
CDR3nt: TGTGCCAGCAGCTTGGGTCAGGGACAGATCATAAGCTTC

j_gene: TRBJ1-5
v_gene: TRBV2
d_gene: .
len: 13
abundance: many
CDR3aa: CASSPQGKQPQHF
CDR3nt: TGTGCCAGCAGCCCTCAGGGAAAGCAGCCCCAGCATTTT

j_gene: TRBJ1-5
v_gene: TRBV4-3
d_gene: .
len: 14
abundance: many
CDR3aa: CASSQDLSNQPQHF
CDR3nt: TGCGCCAGCAGCCAAGATCTTAGCAATCAGCCCCAGCATTTT

j_gene: TRBJ2-1
v_gene: TRBV24-1
d_gene: .
len: 14
abundance: many
CDR3aa: CATSGQGGRYEQFF
CDR3nt: TGTGCCACCAGTGGGCAGGGGGGCCGGTATGAGCAGTTCTTC

j_gene: TRBJ2-5
v_gene: TRBV15
d_gene: .
len: 13
abundance: few
CDR3aa: CATSRVIPRTQYF
CDR3nt: TGTGCCACCAGCAGAGTGATACCCAGGACCCAGTACTTC

j_gene: TRBJ2-2
v_gene: TRBV5-4
d_gene: TRBD1
len: 17
abundance: many
CDR3aa: CASSLPGQGSNTGELFF
CDR3nt: TGTGCCAGCAGCCTACCGGGACAGGGGTCGAACACCGGGGAGCTGTTTTTT

j_gene: TRBJ2-7
v_gene: TRBV6-5
d_gene: .
len: 14
abundance: many
CDR3aa: CASSYSPSPYEQYF
CDR3nt: TGTGCCAGCAGTTACTCTCCCAGTCCCTACGAGCAGTACTTC

j_gene: TRBJ2-3
v_gene: TRBV5-1
d_gene: .
len: 14
abundance: few
CDR3aa: CASRTGTPPDTQYF
CDR3nt: TGCGCCAGCAGGACCGGGACACCCCCAGATACGCAGTATTTT

j_gene: TRBJ1-5
v_gene: TRBV5-5
d_gene: .
len: 14
abundance: many
CDR3aa: CASSLRPGDQPQHF
CDR3nt: TGTGCCAGCAGCTTGCGTCCTGGGGATCAGCCCCAGCATTTT

j_gene: TRBJ2-7
v_gene: TRBV12-3/TRBV12-4
d_gene: .
len: 15
abundance: few
CDR3aa: CASSLTLESSYEQYF
CDR3nt: TGTGCCAGCAGTTTAACTCTAGAGAGCTCCTACGAGCAGTACTTC

j_gene: TRBJ1-5
v_gene: TRBV18
d_gene: .
len: 16
abundance: many
CDR3aa: CASSPPDSLDNQPQHF
CDR3nt: TGTGCCAGCTCACCACCGGACAGCCTAGATAATCAGCCCCAGCATTTT

j_gene: TRBJ2-7
v_gene: TRBV7-2
d_gene: .
len: 13
abundance: many
CDR3aa: CASSYDSSYEQYF
CDR3nt: TGTGCCAGCAGCTACGACAGCTCCTACGAGCAGTACTTC

j_gene: TRBJ2-1
v_gene: TRBV3-1
d_gene: TRBD2
len: 16
abundance: many
CDR3aa: CASSPYPLAGNNEQFF
CDR3nt: TGTGCCAGCAGCCCCTATCCCCTAGCGGGAAACAATGAGCAGTTCTTC

j_gene: TRBJ2-5
v_gene: TRBV20-1
d_gene: TRBD2
len: 17
abundance: many
CDR3aa: CSARDRRSSGGLETQYF
CDR3nt: TGCAGTGCTAGAGACCGACGCTCTAGCGGGGGGTTAGAGACCCAGTACTTC

j_gene: TRBJ2-5
v_gene: TRBV5-6
d_gene: TRBD1
len: 12
abundance: many
CDR3aa: CASTPGQGTQYF
CDR3nt: TGTGCCAGCACCCCAGGACAGGGGACCCAGTACTTC

j_gene: TRBJ1-5
v_gene: TRBV20-1
d_gene: .
len: 12
abundance: many
CDR3aa: CSARTQLWPQHF
CDR3nt: TGCAGTGCTAGAACTCAACTATGGCCCCAGCATTTT

j_gene: TRBJ1-1
v_gene: TRBV6-5
d_gene: .
len: 13
abundance: many
CDR3aa: CASIFWGLAEAFF
CDR3nt: TGTGCCAGCATCTTTTGGGGTTTGGCTGAAGCTTTCTTT

j_gene: TRBJ1-5
v_gene: TRBV4-3
d_gene: .
len: 13
abundance: many
CDR3aa: CASSQGENQPQHF
CDR3nt: TGCGCCAGCAGCCAAGGGGAGAATCAGCCCCAGCATTTT

j_gene: TRBJ1-1
v_gene: TRBV3-1
d_gene: .
len: 13
abundance: .
CDR3aa: CASSQGEGTEAFF
CDR3nt: TGTGCCAGCAGCCAGGGCGAGGGCACTGAAGCTTTCTTT

j_gene: TRBJ2-2
v_gene: TRBV20-1
d_gene: .
len: 13
abundance: .
CDR3aa: CSARYPFTGELFF
CDR3nt: TGCAGTGCTAGGTATCCTTTTACCGGGGAGCTGTTTTTT

j_gene: TRBJ1-5
v_gene: TRBV20-1
d_gene: .
len: 15
abundance: many
CDR3aa: CSARTLGNSNQPQHF
CDR3nt: TGCAGTGCTAGAACCCTAGGAAATAGCAATCAGCCCCAGCATTTT

j_gene: TRBJ1-5
v_gene: TRBV7-2
d_gene: TRBD1
len: 14
abundance: .
CDR3aa: CASSWDRENQPQHF
CDR3nt: TGTGCCAGCAGCTGGGACAGGGAGAATCAGCCCCAGCATTTT

j_gene: TRBJ1-4
v_gene: TRBV30
d_gene: .
len: 13
abundance: .
CDR3aa: CAWSRGVGEKLFF
CDR3nt: TGTGCCTGGAGTCGCGGAGTCGGTGAAAAACTGTTTTTT

j_gene: TRBJ2-2
v_gene: TRBV4-1
d_gene: .
len: 14
abundance: many
CDR3aa: CASSQMTSGIGLFF
CDR3nt: TGCGCCAGCAGCCAAATGACGAGCGGTATCGGGCTGTTTTTT